This T cell receptor beta chain was recorded in a study of long-term antiretroviral therapy in people with HIV. Whole-study findings and limits: Those clones which expanded before ART made up the dominant part of the repertoire at all time points. Blood, drawn from 2004 to 2017, may reflect older ART regimens.

Samples were assayed with immunoSEQ v3.0 at survey level. Sequencing was performed with immunoSEQ multiplex PCR; in TCRdb, only in-frame clones are kept and a portion is missing. The sample carries fewer than 40,000 clones, around 80% recorded once. Points on this clone: Antigen: not known.

The germline CDR1 and CDR2 sequences are MGHRA and YSYEKL. V lost 1 base, J lost 5 bases, and 7 bases stayed unmatched. The length of the CDR3 is 15 residues. The sequence came from a woman between 45 and 60 years old with HIV. The genes are TRBV4-1 and TRBJ2-7, with 8 bases aligning to TRBD2. Sequenced here: unsorted PBMCs, sampled 3.1 years after starting antiretroviral therapy. The CDR3, as DNA: TGCGCCAGCAGCCAAGCGGTTAGCGGGGTCCACGAGCAGTACGTC. This encodes CASSQAVSGVHEQYV.